The 29 T cell receptor beta chains in this list originate from one sample, sequenced in a study of technical replicates of blood from a handful of donors. Only in-frame clones appear in the TCRdb table, and some are missing; sequencing was by immunoSEQ multiplex PCR. The table includes 55,000 to 80,000 clones, approximately 92% detected once. Sequencing was done on a sample of T cells isolated from PBMCs. The receptor source for this set is a human donor in good health.

The genes are TRBV19 and TRBJ2-7, with TRBD2 as a possible D gene (6 bases). Germline V gives CDR1 LNHDA, CDR2 SQIVND (reference sequence). CDR3 length: 12 residues. Trimming took 7 bases from V and 4 from J, leaving 11 bases between them. Here the CDR3 reads CASIPGRYEQYF. CDR3 sequence (DNA): TGTGCCAGTATCCCAGGGAGGTACGAGCAGTACTTC.

The genes are TRBV2 and TRBJ1-5; maybe TRBD1 (5 bases). Germline assignment: CDR1 SNHLY and CDR2 FYNNEI. The CDR3 contains 17 residues. V gave up 2 bases and J gave up 0 bases, with 14 bases separating them. CDR3 amino acids: CASSENTGLNSNQPQHF. CDR3 DNA: TGTGCCAGCAGTGAAAACACAGGTCTAAATAGCAATCAGCCCCAGCATTTT. Full variable domain (outside the CDR3, taken from reference TRBV2 and TRBJ1-5): EPEVTQTPSHQVTQMGQEVILRCVPISNHLYFYWYRQILGQKVEFLVSFYNNEISEKSEIFDDQFSVERPDGSNFTLKIRSTKLEDSAMYFCASSENTGLNSNQPQHFGDGTRLSIL.

The chain combines TRBV9 with TRBJ2-3, with D unresolved. The CDR3 extends over 14 amino acids. The V end was cut by 0 bases, the J end by 1 base, with 6 bases between. The germline CDR1 and CDR2 sequences are SGDLS and YYNGEE. CDR3: CASSVVLGTDTQYF. As DNA, the CDR3 is TGTGCCAGCAGCGTAGTCCTCGGCACAGATACGCAGTATTTT.

The chain is built from TRBV23-1 and TRBJ2-5, with a tentative D call TRBD2 (5 bases). TRBV23-1 is identified as an open reading frame with a role that is uncertain. V lost 2 bases and J 5 bases, leaving 12 bases between the germline ends. The length of the CDR3 is 14 residues. The CDR3 nucleotides are TGCGCCAGCAGTCAAGGAGACCCGGGGGAGACCCAGTACTTC. Translation gives CASSQGDPGETQYF.

This rearrangement joins TRBV6-6 to TRBJ2-3, with 8 bases matching TRBD1. CDR1 and CDR2 from the germline V gene are MNHNY and SVGAGI (reference sequence). The CDR3 totals 16 residues. Trimming took 1 base from V and 2 from J; bases not matched to a gene: 5. Here the CDR3 reads CASSYFRTGPTDTQYF. The CDR3 DNA reads TGTGCCAGCAGTTACTTCCGGACAGGGCCCACAGATACGCAGTATTTT.

In its sample, this clone was seen once. The V call is TRBV7-9, the J call TRBJ1-1; unclear D gene. The CDR3 extends over 14 amino acids. With 3 bases removed from V and 7 bases from J, the gap between germline ends came to 15 bases. The germline V gene has CDR1 SEHNR and CDR2 FQNEAQ (reference sequence). The CDR3 sequence is CASSFIPGDLEAFF. In DNA form, the CDR3 reads TGTGCCAGCAGCTTCATTCCCGGGGATCTTGAAGCTTTCTTT.

In this sample, this clone turned up once. The chain's CDR3 is CASSYFLAGVVETQYF. CDR3 sequence (DNA): TGCGCCAGCAGCTATTTCCTAGCGGGAGTGGTAGAGACCCAGTACTTC. This chain links TRBV5-1 with TRBJ2-5; TRBD2 agrees at 10 bases. Germline CDR1 reads SGHRS; CDR2 reads YFSETQ. Losses at the gene ends were 3 bases for V and 4 bases for J; bases not matched to a gene: 9. The CDR3 has 16 amino acids.

This clone was seen only once. The chain has TRBV30 and TRBJ2-1; D gene uncertain. Germline CDR1 and CDR2: GTSNPN and SVGIG (reference sequence). V lost 0 bases and J 9 bases, leaving 9 bases between the germline ends. This CDR3 contains 12 residues. CDR3 nucleotides: TGTGCCTGGAGTGTACGAGGTGGTGAGCAGTTCTTC. The encoded protein is CAWSVRGGEQFF. The full variable domain, rest sourced from reference TRBV30 and TRBJ2-1, is SQTIHQWPATLVQPVGSPLSLECTVEGTSNPNLYWYRQAAGRGLQLLFYSVGIGQISSEVPQNLSASRPQDRQFILSSKKLLLSDSGFYLCAWSVRGGEQFFGPGTRLTVL.

V and J are TRBV19 and TRBJ2-5; 8 bases are a match to TRBD2. CDR1 and CDR2 (germline): LNHDA, SQIVND (reference sequence). V trimming: 3 bases; J trimming: 2 bases; junction bases outside the gene matches: 8. The CDR3 is 16 residues long. The CDR3 DNA follows: TGTGCCAGTAGTATTCTACTTTTAGCGGGGCAAGAGACCCAGTACTTC. Residues: CASSILLLAGQETQYF.

V is TRBV5-1 and J is TRBJ2-1; D unresolved. The germline gives CDR1 SGHRS, CDR2 YFSETQ. V lost 0 bases and J 9 bases, leaving 10 bases between the germline ends. The CDR3 has 13 amino acids. Here the CDR3 DNA reads TGCGCCAGCAGCTTGGCCTGGGCAGCTGAGCAGTTCTTC. Protein sequence: CASSLAWAAEQFF.

This chain links TRBV6-1 with TRBJ2-5; perhaps TRBD2 as D (5 bases). The CDR3 extends over 12 amino acids. Between the trimmed V and J ends, which lost 8 bases and 5 bases, there was a span of 12 bases. Germline V gene lookup returns CDR1 MNHNS and CDR2 SASEGT. The DNA for the CDR3 is TGTGCCAGCGGGAGATGGGGTGAGACCCAGTACTTC. This sequence encodes CASGRWGETQYF.

The CDR3, as DNA: TGTGCCAGCGTGGACAGGTCGGGACTAGCGGGAGGGAACACCGGGGAGCTGTTTTTT. This encodes CASVDRSGLAGGNTGELFF. The gene calls are TRBV28 and TRBJ2-2; 15 bases match TRBD2. CDR1 is MDHEN, CDR2 SYDVKM, per germline. The CDR3 has 19 amino acids. With V trimmed by 8 bases and J by 1 base, 11 bases remained unmatched.

The chain couples TRBV13 to TRBJ2-7; 7 bases match TRBD1. V lost 2 bases, J lost 3 bases, and 4 bases stayed unmatched. CDR3 length equals 14 residues. The V gene's germline CDR1 is PRHDT and CDR2 FYEKMQ (reference sequence). For the CDR3, the DNA is TGTGCCAGCAGCTTAAGTCCAGGGGGCTACGAGCAGTACTTC. This encodes CASSLSPGGYEQYF.

The chain joins TRBV7-6 to TRBJ2-3; a weak D match, TRBD2 (6 bases). Germline CDR1 reads SGHVS; CDR2 reads FNYEAQ. Trimming shortened V by 0 bases and J by 0 bases, and 10 bases separated the two germline ends. The CDR3 extends over 16 amino acids. The CDR3 loop reads CASSLAQSGSTDTQYF. The CDR3 DNA sequence: TGTGCCAGCAGCTTAGCGCAAAGCGGGAGCACAGATACGCAGTATTTT.

As for this clone: An end of the junction does not agree with germline; a read error may underlie this. The rearrangement joins TRBV7-7 to TRBJ2-7; 8 bases align to TRBD2. This CDR3 has 13 residues. From germline, CDR1 is SSHAT and CDR2 FNYEAQ (reference sequence). The CDR3 nucleotides read TGTGCTAGCAGCCCGGGCGGGGGGCTCGAGCAGTACTTC. Its translation: CASSPGGGLEQYF.

This sequence joins TRBV14 and TRBJ1-4; D might be TRBD1 (6 bases). The CDR3 is made up of 13 amino acids. CDR1 is SGHDN and CDR2 is FVKESK in the germline V gene. Deletions cut 4 bases from V and 10 bases from J, with 13 bases between. CDR3 sequence reads: CASSLRQDGKLFF. The CDR3, as DNA: TGTGCCAGCAGCCTCCGACAGGACGGAAAACTGTTTTTT.

The chain combines TRBV4-1 with TRBJ1-2; 10 positions match TRBD1. This CDR3 comprises 14 residues. V was clipped by 4 bases and J by 6 bases; unmatched bases: 5. CDR1 is MGHRA, CDR2 YSYEKL, per germline. CDR3 loop: CASSRSTGGDGYTF. The CDR3 nucleotides are TGCGCCAGCAGCCGATCGACAGGGGGCGATGGCTACACCTTC.

The chain joins TRBV2 to TRBJ2-7; D ambiguous. The CDR3 covers 11 residues. Germline V gives CDR1 SNHLY, CDR2 FYNNEI. The V gene lost 8 bases and the J gene lost 3 bases, with 8 bases spanning the gap. The CDR3, as DNA: TGTGCCAGCTTCGGCGGCTACGAGCAGTACTTC. Amino acids: CASFGGYEQYF.

The chain has TRBV6-6 and TRBJ2-7; TRBD2 aligns across 8 bases. There are 14 residues in the CDR3. V shed 6 bases, J shed 3 bases, and the junction held 7 bases outside the gene matches. The germline gives CDR1 MNHNY, CDR2 SVGAGI (reference sequence). The CDR3 spells CASSPSGGDYEQYF. The CDR3 DNA sequence: TGTGCCAGCAGCCCCTCCGGGGGGGACTACGAGCAGTACTTC.

The chain links TRBV10-1 to TRBJ2-5; 14 nucleotides line up with TRBD2. V was clipped by 4 bases and J by 3 bases; unmatched bases: 1. Germline lookup yields CDR1 WNHNN and CDR2 SYGVQD (reference sequence). This CDR3 spans 15 amino acids. CDR3: CASSGGLAGEETQYF. The CDR3 nucleotides read TGCGCCAGCAGTGGGGGACTAGCGGGAGAAGAGACCCAGTACTTC.

The gene calls are TRBV28 and TRBJ2-3; 16 bases fit TRBD2. Per the germline V gene, CDR1 is MDHEN and CDR2 is SYDVKM. The CDR3 length is 19 residues. Germline trimming cut 4 bases from V and 3 bases from J; bases unmatched to any gene: 10. The CDR3 DNA is TGTGCCAGCAGTTCCGCCGGGACTAGCGGGAGGGCCTTTACAGATACGCAGTATTTT. Encoded protein: CASSSAGTSGRAFTDTQYF. The variable domain in full, with the rest retrieved from reference TRBV28 and TRBJ2-3, is DVKVTQSSRYLVKRTGEKVFLECVQDMDHENMFWYRQDPGLGLRLIYFSYDVKMKEKGDIPEGYSVSREKKERFSLILESASTNQTSMYLCASSSAGTSGRAFTDTQYFGPGTRLTVL.

This clone has just one count. The V and J genes are TRBV5-4 and TRBJ1-1; TRBD1 aligns across 9 bases. J lost 5 bases, V lost 7 bases, and 3 bases had no gene match. The CDR3 loop spans 12 amino acids. CDR1 and CDR2 (germline): SGHNT, YYREEE (reference sequence). CDR3 sequence reads: CASQDRGTEAFF. In DNA, the CDR3 is TGTGCCAGCCAGGACAGGGGAACTGAAGCTTTCTTT.

This clone was recorded once. The chain joins TRBV25-1 to TRBJ2-2; D is possibly TRBD1 (6 bases). Per the germline V gene, CDR1 is MGHDK and CDR2 is SYGVNS. The CDR3 has 15 amino acids. V was cut by 1 base and J by 7 bases, with 13 bases left in between. CDR3: CASSEFWGQGGELFF. DNA for the CDR3: TGTGCCAGCAGTGAATTTTGGGGGCAAGGCGGGGAGCTGTTTTTT.

The V and J genes are TRBV6-5 and TRBJ2-1; 12 nucleotides line up with TRBD2. CDR1 MNHEY and CDR2 SVGAGI come from the germline V gene. The CDR3 totals 16 residues. V shed 0 bases, J shed 7 bases, and the junction held 4 bases outside the gene matches. CDR3 DNA: TGTGCCAGCAGTTACTCTCTAGCGGGAGGGGGGAATGAGCAGTTCTTC. Residues: CASSYSLAGGGNEQFF.

This chain connects TRBV11-3 to TRBJ1-1; D perhaps matches TRBD1 (5 bases). The CDR3 sequence is 15 residues long. The V gene lost 5 bases and the J gene lost 2 bases, with 15 bases spanning the gap. Germline V gives CDR1 SGHNT, CDR2 YENEEA. Here the CDR3 DNA reads TGTGCCAGCAGCCCTCGTAGGGGCCGAAACACTGAAGCTTTCTTT. Protein: CASSPRRGRNTEAFF.

This chain joins TRBV4-1 and TRBJ2-5, with 7 bases identical to TRBD1. Germline assignment: CDR1 MGHRA and CDR2 YSYEKL. Losses at the gene ends were 2 bases for V and 5 bases for J; bases not matched to a gene: 11. This CDR3 comprises 16 residues. In DNA form, the CDR3 reads TGCGCCAGCAGCCAAATCTACCGAGGGGGCTCGGAGACCCAGTACTTC. Encoded protein: CASSQIYRGGSETQYF.

The genes are TRBV29-1 and TRBJ1-4; a possible D gene is TRBD1 (5 bases). The CDR3 has 13 residues. Trimming took off 7 bases at V and 8 bases at J, with 17 bases between the two ends. The germline V gene has CDR1 SQVTM and CDR2 ANQGSEA. The CDR3 sequence: CSGGGGEGEKLFF. The DNA for the CDR3 is TGCAGCGGGGGCGGGGGAGAGGGAGAAAAACTGTTTTTT.

This clone was recorded only once. As DNA, the CDR3 is TGTGCCAGCAGACACACAGGGGGCCCCTCAGATACGCAGTATTTT. Translated, it gives CASRHTGGPSDTQYF. The V and J genes are TRBV7-9 and TRBJ2-3; TRBD1 matches 9 bases. The CDR3 is 15 residues long. V gave up 6 bases and J gave up 4 bases; unmatched junction bases: 8. In germline, CDR1 is SEHNR, CDR2 FQNEAQ (reference sequence).

The chain recombines TRBV27 with TRBJ1-5; maybe TRBD1 (6 bases). The CDR3 extends over 15 amino acids. V gave up 6 bases and J gave up 1 base, with 13 bases separating them. The germline V gene encodes CDR1 MNHEY and CDR2 SMNVEV (reference sequence). CDR3 DNA: TGTGCCAGCAGAGTGACAGGACCGAGCAATCAGCCCCAGCATTTT. It codes for CASRVTGPSNQPQHF.